This is a list of T cell receptor beta chains from one sample in a study of blood T cell repertoires in COVID-19. Repertoires were generated with immunoSEQ multiplex PCR, while TCRdb's copy carries only in-frame clones and drops some. This sample carries around 67,000 clones, 75% to 90% of them seen once, and the ten largest clones take about 5.7%. Material for sequencing was peripheral blood. These receptors were taken from a man in his forties or fifties with active COVID-19. Each CDR3 is given with its conserved first and last residue. The order of the fields is CDR3 DNA, CDR3 protein, V gene, D gene, clone size, CDR3 length, J gene. A D gene is named only where the DNA matches it firmly. Size values are once, few and many counts, or a class for expanded clones, and some rows have none.

cdr3_nt: TGCGCCAGCAGCTTGGGACAGGGGGACTATGGCTACACCTTC; cdr3_aa: CASSLGQGDYGYTF; v_call: TRBV5-1; d_call: TRBD1; clone_size: once; cdr3_length: 14; j_call: TRBJ1-2
cdr3_nt: TGTGCCAGCAGTTTTCAAAACACTGAAGCTTTCTTT; cdr3_aa: CASSFQNTEAFF; v_call: TRBV6-2/TRBV6-3; d_call: .; clone_size: .; cdr3_length: 12; j_call: TRBJ1-1
cdr3_nt: TGTGCCAGTAGTACAACCGGGACAGGAGCTATATATAGCAATCAGCCCCAGCATTTT; cdr3_aa: CASSTTGTGAIYSNQPQHF; v_call: TRBV19; d_call: TRBD1; clone_size: .; cdr3_length: 19; j_call: TRBJ1-5
cdr3_nt: TGTGCCAGCTCACCCGGGCAAAGAGGGAATCAGCCCCAGCATTTT; cdr3_aa: CASSPGQRGNQPQHF; v_call: TRBV18; d_call: .; clone_size: few; cdr3_length: 15; j_call: TRBJ1-5
cdr3_nt: TGTGCCAGCTCACCGATGGGGCGGCTCTACGAGCAGTACTTC; cdr3_aa: CASSPMGRLYEQYF; v_call: TRBV18; d_call: .; clone_size: .; cdr3_length: 14; j_call: TRBJ2-7
cdr3_nt: TGTGCCAGCAGTGAATGGACAGGGGACTATGGCTACACCTTC; cdr3_aa: CASSEWTGDYGYTF; v_call: TRBV2; d_call: TRBD1; clone_size: .; cdr3_length: 14; j_call: TRBJ1-2
cdr3_nt: TGTGCCAGCAGCCAGGGGACATCCGGGGCGGCTGAAGCTTTCTTT; cdr3_aa: CASSQGTSGAAEAFF; v_call: TRBV3-1/TRBV3-2; d_call: .; clone_size: once; cdr3_length: 15; j_call: TRBJ1-1
cdr3_nt: TGTGCCAGCAGCCCCCGACAGGGGGCGACAGAGACCCAGTACTTC; cdr3_aa: CASSPRQGATETQYF; v_call: TRBV9; d_call: TRBD1; clone_size: .; cdr3_length: 15; j_call: TRBJ2-5
cdr3_nt: TGTGCCAGCAGCTTAGCCCTAGGGGGGGGGTCCTACGAGCAGTACTTC; cdr3_aa: CASSLALGGGSYEQYF; v_call: TRBV7-9; d_call: .; clone_size: .; cdr3_length: 16; j_call: TRBJ2-7
cdr3_nt: TGCGCCAGCAGCCAAGATCCTCCTACTAGCGGGCTCAGGAATGAGCAGTTCTTC; cdr3_aa: CASSQDPPTSGLRNEQFF; v_call: TRBV4-3; d_call: TRBD2; clone_size: .; cdr3_length: 18; j_call: TRBJ2-1
cdr3_nt: TGTGCCAGCAGCCGAGGGACTAGCGGTTTTTGGGAGCAGTACTTC; cdr3_aa: CASSRGTSGFWEQYF; v_call: TRBV7-9; d_call: TRBD2; clone_size: .; cdr3_length: 15; j_call: TRBJ2-7
cdr3_nt: TGCAGCGGAAAGGGGGGGCAGTCAAACACCGGGGAGCTGTTTTTT; cdr3_aa: CSGKGGQSNTGELFF; v_call: TRBV29-1; d_call: .; clone_size: .; cdr3_length: 15; j_call: TRBJ2-2
cdr3_nt: TGTGCCAGCAGCCTCGGACAGGGGGCTTACGAGCAGTACTTC; cdr3_aa: CASSLGQGAYEQYF; v_call: TRBV7-3; d_call: TRBD1; clone_size: .; cdr3_length: 14; j_call: TRBJ2-7
cdr3_nt: TGTGCCAGCAGTGGCTGGACAGGGCGAAACACCGGGGAGCTGTTTTTT; cdr3_aa: CASSGWTGRNTGELFF; v_call: TRBV25-1; d_call: TRBD1; clone_size: .; cdr3_length: 16; j_call: TRBJ2-2
cdr3_nt: TGTGCCAGCAGGGAGGTTGGAGGGCGGGATGGCTACACCTTC; cdr3_aa: CASREVGGRDGYTF; v_call: TRBV6-5; d_call: .; clone_size: .; cdr3_length: 14; j_call: TRBJ1-2
cdr3_nt: TGTGTCGTCCGGGGGGGAGGATACACCGGGGAGCTGTTTTTT; cdr3_aa: CVVRGGGYTGELFF; v_call: TRBV28; d_call: TRBD2; clone_size: few; cdr3_length: 14; j_call: TRBJ2-2
cdr3_nt: TGCAGCGTTATCGGACTAGCGGGAGACACCGGGGAGCTGTTTTTT; cdr3_aa: CSVIGLAGDTGELFF; v_call: TRBV29-1; d_call: TRBD2; clone_size: .; cdr3_length: 15; j_call: TRBJ2-2